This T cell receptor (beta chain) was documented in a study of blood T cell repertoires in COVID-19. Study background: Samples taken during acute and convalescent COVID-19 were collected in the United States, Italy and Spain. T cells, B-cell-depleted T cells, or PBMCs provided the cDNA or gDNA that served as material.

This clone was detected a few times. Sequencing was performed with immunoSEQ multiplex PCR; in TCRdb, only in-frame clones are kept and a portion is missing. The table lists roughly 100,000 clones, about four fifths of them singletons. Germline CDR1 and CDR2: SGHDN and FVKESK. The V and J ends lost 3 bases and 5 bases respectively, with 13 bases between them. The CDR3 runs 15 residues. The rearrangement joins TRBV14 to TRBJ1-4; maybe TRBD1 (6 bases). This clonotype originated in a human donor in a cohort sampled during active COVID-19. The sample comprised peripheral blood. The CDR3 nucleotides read TGTGCCAGCAGCCAGTACGGGACAAGAAATGAAAAACTGTTTTTT. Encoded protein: CASSQYGTRNEKLFF.